Below are 18 T cell receptor beta chains sequenced from a single sample in a study of blood T cell repertoires in COVID-19. Sequencing used immunoSEQ multiplex PCR; TCRdb keeps in-frame clones, though not all of them. The table lists roughly 250,000 clones, more than 70% of them singletons, with 0.95% to 1% in the top ten. The sample was peripheral blood. These receptors all stem from a woman in her thirties or forties who had recovered from COVID-19.

The rearrangement links TRBV13 to TRBJ1-4, with 8 bases that match TRBD1. V gave up 5 bases and J gave up 5 bases; unmatched junction bases: 7. Germline loops: CDR1 PRHDT, CDR2 FYEKMQ (reference sequence). The CDR3 extends over 15 amino acids. CDR3 sequence reads: CASSPGQVQNEKLFF. Written as DNA, the CDR3 is TGTGCCAGCAGCCCGGGACAGGTCCAAAATGAAAAACTGTTTTTT.

This clone was picked up a small number of times. The chain employs TRBV7-9 and TRBJ1-2; 8 nucleotides align to TRBD1. The V gene's germline CDR1 is SEHNR and CDR2 FQNEAQ (reference sequence). The CDR3 length is 15 residues. With 7 bases clipped from V and 0 bases from J, the junction kept 7 bases outside the gene matches. The CDR3: CASTVDRGANYGYTF. CDR3 nucleotide sequence: TGTGCCAGCACCGTAGACAGGGGAGCTAACTATGGCTACACCTTC.

The V gene is TRBV7-9, the J gene TRBJ2-1; TRBD2 aligns across 11 bases. Germline loops: CDR1 SEHNR, CDR2 FQNEAQ (reference sequence). V was clipped by 5 bases and J by 7 bases; unmatched bases: 16. This CDR3 contains 18 residues. The CDR3 bases are TGTGCCAGCAGCCTCCCCCGGCGGTTAGCGGGAGGGGGTAATGAGCAGTTCTTC. Translated: CASSLPRRLAGGGNEQFF.

This rearrangement joins TRBV20-1 to TRBJ2-1; D might be TRBD2 (5 bases). CDR1 and CDR2 from the germline V gene are DFQATT and SNEGSKA (reference sequence). Trimming took 5 bases from V and 9 from J, leaving 11 bases between them. The CDR3 loop spans 11 amino acids. The CDR3 coding sequence is TGCAGTGCTGCCCCAGGAGGTGAGCAGTTCTTC. It specifies CSAAPGGEQFF.

The genes are TRBV2 and TRBJ2-2, with D possibly being TRBD2 (5 bases). The germline gives CDR1 SNHLY, CDR2 FYNNEI. V was pared by 6 bases and J by 3 bases, with 8 bases between. CDR3 length equals 13 residues. The CDR3 sequence is CASSRGDTGELFF. The CDR3 DNA reads TGTGCCAGCAGCCGGGGTGACACCGGGGAGCTGTTTTTT.

V and J are TRBV7-7 and TRBJ2-2; no clear D. The V gene lost 2 bases and the J gene lost 5 bases, with 6 bases spanning the gap. CDR3 length equals 13 residues. In germline, CDR1 is SSHAT, CDR2 FNYEAQ (reference sequence). DNA of the CDR3: TGTGCCAGCAGCTTAAGTGCGACCGGGGAGCTGTTTTTT. This gives the protein CASSLSATGELFF.

This clone appeared once. Other DNA sequences of this sample code for an identical CDR3. This chain uses TRBV12-3 or TRBV12-4 with TRBJ1-1; D unresolved. V dropped 5 bases and J dropped 3 bases, with 10 bases sitting between them. The CDR3 has 13 amino acids. CDR3 in DNA: TGTGCCAGCAGTCCCCGGGGTGACACTGAAGCTTTCTTT. As protein: CASSPRGDTEAFF.

CDR3 in amino acids: CASRQGQGGNEQFF. In DNA, the CDR3 is TGTGCCAGCAGACAAGGACAGGGTGGCAATGAGCAGTTCTTC. This chain links TRBV7-9 with TRBJ2-1; TRBD1 agrees at 8 bases. CDR3 length: 14 amino acids. V trimming: 6 bases; J trimming: 6 bases; junction bases outside the gene matches: 7. Germline V gene data show CDR1 as SEHNR and CDR2 as FQNEAQ (reference sequence).

CDR3 DNA: TGTGCCAGCAGTGGGGCAGCGTGGACCGGGGAGCTGTTTTTT. Its translation is CASSGAAWTGELFF. V usage is TRBV6-7 and J usage is TRBJ2-2; D possibly corresponds to TRBD1 (5 bases). TRBV6-7 is designated an ORF whose function remains uncertain. The CDR3 covers 14 residues. Trimming left V 5 bases short and J 5 bases short, with 12 bases between.

The V call is TRBV24-1, the J call TRBJ2-1; 10 nucleotides agree with TRBD1. CDR1 is KGHDR and CDR2 is SFDVKD in the germline V gene. V shed 4 bases, J shed 8 bases, and the junction held 10 bases outside the gene matches. The CDR3 sequence is 16 residues long. CDR3 amino acids: CATSDPGQGPWDEQFF. In DNA form, the CDR3 reads TGTGCCACCAGTGACCCGGGACAGGGGCCCTGGGATGAGCAGTTCTTC.

The chain links TRBV30 to TRBJ1-6; perhaps TRBD1 as D (5 bases). The CDR3 consists of 14 residues. Germline V gives CDR1 GTSNPN, CDR2 SVGIG (reference sequence). Trimming shortened V by 3 bases and J by 8 bases, and 14 bases separated the two germline ends. CDR3 region: CAWRAGEKDSPLHF. CDR3 DNA: TGTGCCTGGAGGGCGGGGGAGAAGGATTCACCCCTCCACTTT.

The table lists this clone with a few counts. This chain links TRBV9 with TRBJ1-1; 10 positions agree with TRBD1. CDR1 and CDR2 (germline): SGDLS, YYNGEE. The CDR3 loop spans 15 amino acids. The junction had 6 bases not matched to a gene; V was cut back by 3 bases and J by 4 bases. CDR3 in DNA: TGTGCCAGCAGCGAGGGGACAGGGGTCGGCACTGAAGCTTTCTTT. This codes for CASSEGTGVGTEAFF.

The count of this clone is one. V usage is TRBV4-3 and J usage is TRBJ2-2, with 7 bases that match TRBD2. The CDR3 is 18 amino acids. J lost 0 bases, V lost 3 bases, and 10 bases had no gene match. Per the germline V gene, CDR1 is LGHNA and CDR2 is YSLEER. CDR3 region: CASSQANGEGTNTGELFF. CDR3 DNA sequence: TGCGCCAGCAGCCAGGCCAATGGGGAGGGGACGAACACCGGGGAGCTGTTTTTT.

This chain connects TRBV10-3 to TRBJ1-5, with TRBD1 matching 8 bases. V lost 5 bases and J lost 6; bases outside the gene matches: 3. Germline assignment: CDR1 ENHRY and CDR2 SYGVKD. CDR3 length: 13 amino acids. The CDR3 DNA is TGTGCCATCAGTACCCAGGGGGCTCAGCCCCAGCATTTT. Its translation: CAISTQGAQPQHF.

The chain couples TRBV5-1 to TRBJ2-3; 13 bases are a match to TRBD2. CDR1 is SGHRS, CDR2 YFSETQ, per germline. The J segment lost 4 bases and the V segment lost 0 bases, leaving 2 bases of the junction unmatched. The CDR3 runs to 16 residues. The CDR3 loop reads CASSLATSGRADTQYF. In DNA form, the CDR3 reads TGCGCCAGCAGCTTGGCTACTAGCGGGAGGGCAGATACGCAGTATTTT.

The chain recombines TRBV27 with TRBJ2-7; perhaps TRBD2 as D (5 bases). The CDR3 has 12 amino acids. Germline V gives CDR1 MNHEY, CDR2 SMNVEV (reference sequence). Trimming took 8 bases from V and 2 from J, leaving 10 bases between them. CDR3 region: CASPRETYEQYV. CDR3 nucleotides: TGTGCCAGCCCTCGGGAAACCTACGAGCAGTACGTC.

This chain uses TRBV7-9 with TRBJ2-3; 7 nucleotides line up with TRBD2. The CDR3 sequence is 15 residues long. Germline trimming cut 1 base from V and 0 bases from J; bases unmatched to any gene: 1. In germline, CDR1 is SEHNR, CDR2 FQNEAQ (reference sequence). In DNA, the CDR3 is TGTGCCAGCAGCTTAGGTAGCGGGAGCACAGATACGCAGTATTTT. Its protein is CASSLGSGSTDTQYF.

V usage is TRBV4-2 and J usage is TRBJ2-3; D gene unclear. The V end was cut by 0 bases, the J end by 5 bases, with 6 bases between. The CDR3 totals 13 residues. Germline CDR1 LGHNA, CDR2 YNFKEQ. The CDR3 nucleotides read TGTGCCAGCAGCCAAGACCCGGGAGATACGCAGTATTTT. It translates to CASSQDPGDTQYF.